These T cell receptor beta chains were read from a single sample in a study of cytomegalovirus exposure and HLA in healthy donors. Profiled with immunoSEQ multiplex PCR; TCRdb holds only in-frame clones, not every one. The sample records 200,000 or so clones, 65% to 90% being singletons. The sequenced sample was PBMCs. These receptors all come from a girl aged 10-17 years in good health and CMV-seronegative. CDR3s include the opening cysteine and the closing phenylalanine or tryptophan. Fields, in order: V gene, J gene, CDR3 protein.

TRBV7-9,TRBJ2-3,CASSPRTGVNTQYF
TRBV5-1,TRBJ2-7,CASSTGQGSYEQYF
TRBV6-1,TRBJ2-7,CASSEDPSGFSTYEQYF
TRBV6-5,TRBJ1-1,CASGRPRETEAFF
TRBV6-5,TRBJ2-1,CASSFAGLRYNEQFF
TRBV7-7,TRBJ2-1,CASSRGLAGQSEQFF
TRBV12-5,TRBJ1-1,CASGLGGNTEAFF
TRBV6-1,TRBJ2-7,CASSVQPGSSYEQYF
TRBV11-2,TRBJ2-1,CATLSYNEQFF
TRBV7-3,TRBJ1-2,CASSHTAGVRGYTF
TRBV5-1,TRBJ2-3,CASSPGSSGHTDTQYF
TRBV7-9,TRBJ2-1,CASSGDTLGFF
TRBV28,TRBJ1-4,CASSETGGRVKLFF
TRBV9,TRBJ2-2,CASSPRGTGLTLNTGELFF
TRBV4-3,TRBJ2-7,CASSRTYGGAFDEQYF
TRBV29-1,TRBJ2-7,CSVEVVGGSSYEQYF
TRBV18,TRBJ2-1,CASSPSGGPLNEQFF
TRBV6-6,-,CASRTAGGHEQYF
TRBV21-1,TRBJ1-4,CASSKQGTKRGTNEKLFF
TRBV7-9,TRBJ1-1,CASSPTGQGDTEAFF
TRBV6-1,TRBJ2-6,CASSGTGTGGSGANVLTF
TRBV7-9,TRBJ1-2,CASSQDRVYGYTF
TRBV5-1,TRBJ2-7,CASSLVAGAYEQYF